This passage covers 30 T cell receptor beta chains from one sample sequenced in a study of blood T cells in healthy people across ages. PCR was performed a second time for 7 to 11 cycles using a sample-barcoded 5' primer and a J-beta primer mix. From the 5' RACE reads, TCRdb called clonotypes with MiXCR, one entry per CDR3 protein. Counted here are 540,000 or so distinct CDR3 sequences, around 48% occurring once; the ten biggest clones make up under 30%. The sample comprised blood. These receptors came from an elderly man in good health.

A few counts support this clonotype. The chain carries TRBV12-3 or TRBV12-4 and TRBJ2-5; tentatively, D is TRBD1 (5 bases). V dropped 2 bases and J dropped 1 base, with 17 bases sitting between them. The length of the CDR3 is 17 residues. The CDR3 coding sequence is TGTGCCAGCAGTTTAATCGCCATCGACAGTTCCCAAGAGACCCAGTACTTC. This translates into CASSLIAIDSSQETQYF.

The chain is built from TRBV20-1 and TRBJ2-5; possibly TRBD2 for D (5 bases). This CDR3 region has 11 residues. V lost 3 bases and J lost 11, with 13 bases in between. Germline values: CDR1 DFQATT, CDR2 SNEGSKA (reference sequence). Here the CDR3 reads CSASGVDEQYF. The CDR3 DNA sequence: TGCAGTGCTAGCGGGGTAGATGAGCAGTACTTC.

This rearrangement joins TRBV10-3 to TRBJ2-5; 7 bases align to TRBD2. The better agreement between TRBJ2-7 and the DNA end casts doubt on the J call. Germline V CDR1 and CDR2: ENHRY, SYGVKD. The CDR3 totals 15 residues. The CDR3 region is CAISEGGGSSYEQYF. In DNA, the CDR3 is TGTGCCATCAGTGAGGGGGGGGGTAGCTCCTACGAGCAGTACTTC.

This clonotype was seen a single time. This chain links TRBV4-1 with TRBJ2-1; 7 bases are shared with TRBD1. Germline V CDR1 and CDR2: MGHRA, YSYEKL. V lost 0 bases and J lost 5; bases outside the gene matches: 7. CDR3 length: 16 amino acids. CDR3 residues: CASSQEDPTGNNEQFF. The CDR3 nucleotides read TGCGCCAGCAGCCAAGAAGATCCGACAGGGAACAATGAGCAGTTCTTC.

Comment on this clonotype: Mismatch with germline at one junction end may stem from a read error. The rearrangement links TRBV5-1 to TRBJ2-3; 10 positions match TRBD2. The CDR3 consists of 16 residues. Germline CDR1 and CDR2: SGHRS and YFSETQ. CDR3 nucleotide sequence: TGCGCCAGTAGCTATGAGCGGGGGGGTCGCACAGATACGCAGTATTTT. Translating it yields CASSYERGGRTDTQYF.

The chain joins TRBV20-1 to TRBJ2-3, with D possibly being TRBD1 or TRBD2 (5 bases each). Germline CDR1 is DFQATT and CDR2 is SNEGSKA (reference sequence). The CDR3 consists of 14 residues. Deletions cut 1 base from V and 6 bases from J, with 14 bases between. As DNA, the CDR3 is TGCAGTGCTAGAGTTTATAGGGGACCCGATACGCAGTATTTT. Protein sequence: CSARVYRGPDTQYF.

The chain combines TRBV10-3 with TRBJ1-5; perhaps TRBD1 as D (5 bases). CDR3 length: 13 amino acids. The germline CDR1 and CDR2 sequences are ENHRY and SYGVKD. V lost 8 bases and J lost 3, with 11 bases in between. The CDR3 region is CAIGRDPNQPQHF. The CDR3 DNA is TGTGCCATCGGGCGGGACCCCAATCAGCCCCAGCATTTT.

This clonotype was counted many times. This chain joins TRBV6-6 and TRBJ2-5, with 7 positions matching TRBD2. V lost 0 bases, J lost 5 bases, and 6 bases stayed unmatched. Germline-derived CDR1 and CDR2 are MNHNY and SVGAGI (reference sequence). The CDR3 has 15 amino acids. CDR3 DNA sequence: TGTGCCAGCAGTTACTCCCGGGCTAGCGGTGAGACCCAGTACTTC. Amino acid sequence: CASSYSRASGETQYF.

J is TRBJ2-3 and V is TRBV3-1, with D uncertain. Germline-derived CDR1 and CDR2 are LGHDT and YNNKEL (reference sequence). V dropped 4 bases and J dropped 5 bases, with 7 bases sitting between them. CDR3 length: 12 residues. CDR3 sequence (DNA): TGTGCCAGCAGCCGGGTTGGAGATACGCAGTATTTT. Amino acid sequence: CASSRVGDTQYF.

The V gene is TRBV7-2, the J gene TRBJ2-1, with D tentatively TRBD1 or TRBD2 (5 bases each). Near its end, the DNA agrees better with TRBJ2-7, so the J call may be wrong. Looked up from germline, CDR1 is SGHTA and CDR2 is FQGNSA. The CDR3 extends over 15 amino acids. CDR3 amino acids: CASRLGRTTYNEQYF. The CDR3 bases are TGTGCCAGCAGACTGGGACGGACCACCTACAATGAGCAGTACTTC.

V gene TRBV7-2 combines with J gene TRBJ1-2; tentatively, D is TRBD1 (6 bases). Germline CDR1 SGHTA, CDR2 FQGNSA. V lost 4 bases, J lost 11 bases, and 11 bases lay in between. The CDR3 is 11 residues long. The CDR3 loop reads CASSSGDLYTF. The CDR3 bases are TGTGCCAGCAGCTCAGGGGACCTATACACCTTC.

This clonotype has ten or more counts. The chain carries TRBV6-6 and TRBJ1-6; D not certain. This CDR3 is built from 13 residues. Germline V gene sequence: CDR1 MNHNY, CDR2 SVGAGI (reference sequence). V was shortened by 5 bases and J by 9 bases, with 11 bases between the two germline ends. In DNA form, the CDR3 reads TGTGCCAGCAGTGTACTCCCGAGTTCACCCCTCCACTTT. It codes for CASSVLPSSPLHF.

Turning to this clonotype: Since a much larger clone is just one base distant, this may be a read error. The chain uses TRBV6-5 and TRBJ2-5, with a weak D call TRBD1 (6 bases). The CDR3 runs 13 residues. V was shortened by 6 bases and J by 11 bases, with 19 bases between the two germline ends. From germline, CDR1 is MNHEY and CDR2 SVGAGI. The CDR3, as DNA: TGTGCCAGCAGAGAATGGACAGACAATGAGCAGTACTTC. Amino acid sequence: CASREWTDNEQYF.

J is TRBJ1-4 and V is TRBV4-3, with D perhaps TRBD1 (5 bases). Looked up from germline, CDR1 is LGHNA and CDR2 is YSLEER. The V end was cut by 3 bases, the J end by 5 bases, with 10 bases between. The CDR3 is 14 residues long. The CDR3 DNA sequence: TGCGCCAGCAGCCACCCTAGACAGAATGAAAAACTGTTTTTT. Translation gives CASSHPRQNEKLFF.

The CDR3 DNA sequence: TGCGCCAGCAGCCCGGACAGGGCTTCCAATGAGCAGTACTTC. As protein: CASSPDRASNEQYF. V gene TRBV5-1 combines with J gene TRBJ2-5, with 8 bases lining up with TRBD1. From germline, CDR1 is SGHRS and CDR2 YFSETQ. The J segment lost 11 bases and the V segment lost 4 bases, leaving 13 bases of the junction unmatched. This CDR3 is built from 14 residues.

The J gene is TRBJ2-7, the V gene TRBV28; maybe TRBD1 (6 bases). Germline V gene sequence: CDR1 MDHEN, CDR2 SYDVKM. V dropped 9 bases and J dropped 3 bases, with 18 bases sitting between them. CDR3 length: 14 amino acids. CDR3 DNA: TGTGCCAGTTCCCCGAGGGGACACCACTACGAGCAGTACTTC. As protein: CASSPRGHHYEQYF.

This clonotype was found a few times. The chain has TRBV4-3 and TRBJ2-1, with D possibly TRBD1 on 5 matching bases. Germline CDR1 is LGHNA and CDR2 is YSLEER. Trimming left V 0 bases short and J 1 base short, with 10 bases between. This CDR3 region has 16 residues. The CDR3 DNA follows: TGCGCCAGCAGCCAAGACCCCCCAGGGTCCTACAATGAGCAGTTCTTC. It is translated as CASSQDPPGSYNEQFF.

This clonotype was seen a few times. The chain couples TRBV4-3 to TRBJ2-6; no reliable D call. Trimming cost V 0 bases and J 1 base, with 13 bases left between them. CDR3 length: 18 residues. The germline V gene has CDR1 LGHNA and CDR2 YSLEER. The CDR3 here is CASSQDLIGQSGANVLTF. The CDR3 DNA reads as TGCGCCAGCAGCCAAGATTTGATAGGGCAGTCTGGGGCCAACGTCCTGACTTTC.

This clonotype was detected only a few times. This chain connects TRBV20-1 to TRBJ2-5; 9 nucleotides match TRBD2. After removal of 2 bases from V and 2 bases from J, the junction contained 3 bases not matched to a gene. Germline V CDR1 and CDR2: DFQATT, SNEGSKA (reference sequence). The CDR3 is 14 amino acids. CDR3 in amino acids: CSARLAGIQETQYF. Written as DNA, the CDR3 is TGCAGTGCTAGACTAGCGGGAATACAAGAGACCCAGTACTTC.

The chain couples TRBV28 to TRBJ1-5; TRBD1 might be the D (5 bases). The CDR3 runs to 17 residues. V lost 5 bases, J lost 0 bases, and 17 bases lay in between. Per the germline V gene, CDR1 is MDHEN and CDR2 is SYDVKM. CDR3 nucleotide sequence: TGTGCCAGCAGTCCACCCCCCAGGGTGCGTAGCAATCAGCCCCAGCATTTT. The encoded protein is CASSPPPRVRSNQPQHF.

The rearrangement uses TRBV21-1 and TRBJ2-7; TRBD1 is the table's D call, not checked against the DNA. TRBV21-1 is annotated as a pseudogene. The CDR3 loop spans 15 amino acids. CDR3 protein: CASSRTGRGTYEQYF. Here the CDR3 DNA reads TGTGCCAGCAGCAGGACAGGGAGGGGGACCTACGAGCAGTACTTC.

The chain joins TRBV9 to TRBJ2-7; 8 bases are a match to TRBD1. The germline V gene encodes CDR1 SGDLS and CDR2 YYNGEE. There are 16 residues in the CDR3. V lost 4 bases, J lost 2 bases, and 11 bases stayed unmatched. The CDR3 reads CASSIGAGGRTYEQYF. Written as DNA, the CDR3 is TGTGCCAGCAGCATCGGGGCAGGGGGCAGGACCTACGAGCAGTACTTC.

Notes on this clonotype: A much more abundant neighbour one base away suggests this may be a read error. The chain is built from TRBV6-5 and TRBJ2-5; the D is unclear. The CDR3 is made up of 13 amino acids. Germline lookup yields CDR1 MNHEY and CDR2 SVGAGI. The CDR3 loop is CASSQRAQESQYF. The DNA of the CDR3 is TGTGCCAGCAGTCAACGGGCGCAAGAGTCCCAGTACTTC.

J is TRBJ2-7 and V is TRBV5-1; 9 bases align to TRBD2. The CDR3 covers 14 residues. Looked up from germline, CDR1 is SGHRS and CDR2 is YFSETQ. The ends lost 2 bases at V and 5 bases at J; junction bases unmatched: 5. The chain's CDR3 is CASSLGLASNEQYF. CDR3 sequence (DNA): TGCGCCAGCAGCTTAGGACTAGCGTCAAACGAGCAGTACTTC.

The gene calls are TRBV28 and TRBJ2-1, with D tentatively TRBD1 (6 bases). The V gene's germline CDR1 is MDHEN and CDR2 SYDVKM. There are 14 residues in the CDR3. Trimming took off 7 bases at V and 4 bases at J, with 14 bases between the two ends. The CDR3 DNA is TGTGCCAGCACCCAGGGGCAGCGTTACAATGAGCAGTTCTTC. Protein product: CASTQGQRYNEQFF.

The rearrangement links TRBV6-6 to TRBJ2-3; D is unclear. With 2 bases removed from V and 0 bases from J, the gap between germline ends came to 15 bases. This CDR3 is built from 17 residues. Germline-derived CDR1 and CDR2 are MNHNY and SVGAGI (reference sequence). CDR3: CASSYPPLSLSTDTQYF. Here the CDR3 DNA reads TGTGCCAGCAGTTACCCGCCTCTATCCCTAAGCACAGATACGCAGTATTTT.

This sequence joins TRBV29-1 and TRBJ2-5; TRBD1 matches 9 bases. The CDR3 has 13 amino acids. The germline V gene has CDR1 SQVTM and CDR2 ANQGSEA. V was pared by 3 bases and J by 4 bases, with 3 bases of the junction left unmatched. The CDR3 spells CSVDKDRGETQYF. The DNA of the CDR3 is TGCAGCGTTGACAAGGACAGGGGAGAGACCCAGTACTTC.

CDR3: CASSLGTSDQYF. The CDR3 nucleotides are TGTGCCAGCAGTTTAGGGACTAGTGACCAGTACTTC. J is TRBJ2-5 and V is TRBV28; TRBD2 matches 8 bases. Losses at the gene ends were 2 bases for V and 10 bases for J; bases not matched to a gene: 3. The CDR3 has 12 residues. Germline CDR1 MDHEN, CDR2 SYDVKM.

This rearrangement joins TRBV14 to TRBJ2-1, with D possibly matching TRBD2 (5 bases). Germline CDR1 reads SGHDN; CDR2 reads FVKESK. Trimming removed 4 bases from V and 2 bases from J, with 12 bases in between. The CDR3 extends over 15 amino acids. In DNA, the CDR3 is TGTGCCAGCAGCCTGTTGGAGGCCCCCTACAATGAGCAGTTCTTC. This sequence encodes CASSLLEAPYNEQFF.

This clonotype appeared many times. V and J are TRBV6-6 and TRBJ1-2; D call uncertain. CDR3 length: 13 amino acids. V was pared by 2 bases and J by 8 bases, with 12 bases between. Germline assignment: CDR1 MNHNY and CDR2 SVGAGI (reference sequence). CDR3 region: CASSYGVGGGYTF. CDR3 coding DNA: TGTGCCAGCAGTTACGGGGTCGGCGGGGGCTACACCTTC.